The 32 T cell receptor beta chains presented below share a single source sample, sequenced in a study of T-cell reconstitution after alpha-beta-depleted transplantation in children. Researchers prepared the TCRbeta library using unique molecular identifiers, the study reports. TCRdb re-called the PCR reads with MiXCR, one entry per CDR3 protein. This table has some 120,000 distinct CDR3 sequences, 10% appearing once. Source: PBMCs, taken before TCRalphabeta/CD19-depleted stem cell transplant. Receptors originate from a boy under 10 years old with acute lymphoblastic leukemia, due to receive a stem cell transplant.

A few counts support this clonotype. The chain uses TRBV20-1 and TRBJ1-1; D not certain. The CDR3 has 12 residues. V gave up 2 bases and J gave up 1 base, with 5 bases separating them. Germline CDR1 and CDR2: DFQATT and SNEGSKA (reference sequence). The CDR3: CSARRSNTEAFF. The CDR3, as DNA: TGCAGTGCTAGACGGTCGAACACTGAAGCTTTCTTT.

This clonotype was seen more than once but under ten times. The chain couples TRBV27 to TRBJ2-7, with 8 nucleotides matching TRBD1. V lost 6 bases and J lost 0; bases outside the gene matches: 4. The germline CDR1 and CDR2 sequences are MNHEY and SMNVEV (reference sequence). The CDR3 is 14 residues long. CDR3 coding DNA: TGTGCCAGCAGCCGGGACAGGCTCTCCTACGAGCAGTACTTC. Translated, it gives CASSRDRLSYEQYF.

The rearrangement uses TRBV5-1 and TRBJ2-1, with 9 bases identical to TRBD2. The CDR3 covers 18 residues. Germline V gives CDR1 SGHRS, CDR2 YFSETQ. Unmatched junction bases numbered 17, after V lost 3 bases and J lost 7 bases. CDR3 sequence reads: CASSSLGVSGSVRNEQFF. The CDR3 DNA follows: TGCGCCAGCAGCTCCCTTGGGGTTAGCGGGAGTGTACGTAATGAGCAGTTCTTC.

This clonotype was seen many times. The chain is built from TRBV12-3 or TRBV12-4 and TRBJ2-3, with D possibly matching TRBD2 (5 bases). V was pared by 5 bases and J by 1 base, with 19 bases between. The CDR3 covers 17 residues. The CDR3 spells CASSPIGWRLGTDTQYF. In DNA, the CDR3 is TGTGCCAGCAGTCCGATTGGGTGGAGGTTGGGCACAGATACGCAGTATTTT.

This chain uses TRBV20-1 with TRBJ2-7; weak D call: TRBD1 (5 bases). Germline CDR1 is DFQATT and CDR2 is SNEGSKA (reference sequence). CDR3 length equals 12 residues. In DNA, the CDR3 is TGCAGCTCCAGACAGAGCTCCTACGAGCAGTACTTC. Protein product: CSSRQSSYEQYF.

The V and J genes are TRBV5-1 and TRBJ2-2, with TRBD2 identical over 7 bases. There are 16 residues in the CDR3. Looked up from germline, CDR1 is SGHRS and CDR2 is YFSETQ. V lost 3 bases, J lost 4 bases, and 9 bases stayed unmatched. The CDR3, as DNA: TGCGCCAGCAGCTCCGTGGCGGGAGTCGGCACCGGGGAGCTGTTTTTT. Protein sequence: CASSSVAGVGTGELFF.

This clonotype was seen only a few times. The J gene is TRBJ2-3, the V gene TRBV9; TRBD2 aligns across 9 bases. The junction had 6 bases not matched to a gene; V was cut back by 1 base and J by 6 bases. This CDR3 spans 15 amino acids. Germline CDR1 and CDR2: SGDLS and YYNGEE. The CDR3 DNA sequence: TGTGCCAGCAGCGTACGGCGGGAGGGCCTGGATACGCAGTATTTT. Its protein product is CASSVRREGLDTQYF.

V and J are TRBV10-3 and TRBJ1-1, with a possible D match to TRBD1 (5 bases). Germline assignment: CDR1 ENHRY and CDR2 SYGVKD. V lost 7 bases, J lost 6 bases, and 18 bases lay in between. The CDR3 is made up of 14 amino acids. The CDR3 spells CAITRDRGSAEAFF. CDR3 bases: TGTGCCATCACCCGGGACCGCGGAAGCGCTGAAGCTTTCTTT.

The chain combines TRBV3-1 with TRBJ2-1, with D possibly TRBD2 on 6 matching bases. Trimming took off 8 bases at V and 2 bases at J, with 19 bases between the two ends. The CDR3 runs to 16 residues. Germline values: CDR1 LGHDT, CDR2 YNNKEL (reference sequence). The CDR3 coding sequence is TGTGCCAGCGACGTCCGGGAGACCCCGACCTACAATGAGCAGTTCTTC. Translation gives CASDVRETPTYNEQFF.

This sequence joins TRBV2 and TRBJ2-7; TRBD1 is a possible D gene (6 bases). CDR1 and CDR2 from the germline V gene are SNHLY and FYNNEI. This CDR3 is 13 amino acids long. CDR3 in amino acids: CALTGSESYEQYF. CDR3 DNA sequence: TGTGCGTTAACAGGGTCGGAGTCCTACGAGCAGTACTTC.

The rearrangement uses TRBV10-2 and TRBJ2-1; D uncertain. The CDR3 covers 16 residues. V dropped 7 bases and J dropped 5 bases, with 21 bases sitting between them. Germline values: CDR1 WSHSY, CDR2 SAAADI. CDR3 coding DNA: TGCGCCAGCATGGCGACTCCCAGGCCCACCGACAATGAGCAGTTCTTC. Protein sequence: CASMATPRPTDNEQFF.

This clonotype came up a few times. The chain links TRBV9 to TRBJ1-1; TRBD1 might be the D (5 bases). From germline, CDR1 is SGDLS and CDR2 YYNGEE. The V and J ends lost 3 bases and 3 bases respectively, with 15 bases between them. CDR3 length: 15 residues. CDR3 DNA: TGTGCCAGCAGCGGCCGGGGCCGGGGGGACACTGAAGCTTTCTTT. It yields the protein CASSGRGRGDTEAFF. The full variable domain, completed using reference TRBV9 and TRBJ1-1, is DSGVTQTPKHLITATGQRVTLRCSPRSGDLSVYWYQQSLDQGLQFLIQYYNGEERAKGNILERFSAQQFPDLHSELNLSSLELGDSALYFCASSGRGRGDTEAFFGQGTRLTVV.

The sample holds a few counts of this clonotype. This chain links TRBV12-3 or TRBV12-4 with TRBJ2-7; 11 positions agree with TRBD2. Trimming took 3 bases from V and 0 from J; bases not matched to a gene: 13. The CDR3 sequence is 19 residues long. The CDR3 region has the DNA TGTGCCAGCAGTTTCCTGACTCGGACTAGCGGGCTCAGCTCCTACGAGCAGTACTTC. Encoded protein: CASSFLTRTSGLSSYEQYF.

V is TRBV5-1 and J is TRBJ2-2; D gene ambiguous. The ends were cut back, 0 bases at V and 2 bases at J, with 5 bases in the middle. Germline V gene sequence: CDR1 SGHRS, CDR2 YFSETQ. There are 14 residues in the CDR3. The CDR3 is CASSLAANTGELFF. The CDR3 nucleotides read TGCGCCAGCAGCTTGGCCGCAAACACCGGGGAGCTGTTTTTT.

The rearrangement links TRBV20-1 to TRBJ2-7; 7 bases are a match to TRBD1. The junction had 17 bases not matched to a gene; V was cut back by 5 bases and J by 7 bases. CDR1 and CDR2 from the germline V gene are DFQATT and SNEGSKA (reference sequence). The CDR3 consists of 15 residues. The CDR3 bases are TGCAGTGCTCCCCCGGCGTCCGGGACAGTGGGTGAGCAGTACTTC. Encoded protein: CSAPPASGTVGEQYF.

This clonotype was detected many times. This chain links TRBV5-1 with TRBJ2-7; perhaps TRBD2 as D (6 bases). The CDR3 covers 17 residues. The germline V and J ends were trimmed by 0 bases and 3 bases, with 19 bases remaining between them. Germline CDR1 reads SGHRS; CDR2 reads YFSETQ. CDR3: CASSLGTGTLGRYEQYF. In DNA form, the CDR3 reads TGCGCCAGCAGCTTGGGCACCGGGACTCTGGGGCGCTACGAGCAGTACTTC.

The CDR3 sequence: CASSLVAGRSSGNTIYF. The CDR3 nucleotides read TGTGCCAGCAGCTTAGTAGCAGGGAGGTCCTCTGGAAACACCATATATTTT. The chain combines TRBV11-2 with TRBJ1-3; tentative D call: TRBD1 (5 bases). The CDR3 spans 17 residues. CDR1 is SGHAT and CDR2 is FQNNGV in the germline V gene. V was clipped by 1 base and J by 0 bases, with 13 bases between them.

This clonotype has at least ten counts. The genes are TRBV6-5 and TRBJ2-3, with 9 bases that match TRBD2. V shed 2 bases, J shed 4 bases, and the junction held 7 bases outside the gene matches. CDR1 and CDR2 (germline): MNHEY, SVGAGI. CDR3 length equals 16 residues. CDR3 nucleotide sequence: TGTGCCAGCAGTTACCATAGCGGGAGTGGAGCAGATACGCAGTATTTT. Translated, it gives CASSYHSGSGADTQYF.

This clonotype was seen a handful of times. The V gene is TRBV6-1, the J gene TRBJ2-5; 9 nucleotides match TRBD2. The V gene end was trimmed by 9 bases and the J gene end by 6 bases; junction bases not matched to a gene: 8. The CDR3 is made up of 13 amino acids. CDR1 and CDR2 (germline): MNHNS, SASEGT. The CDR3 sequence: CASNVRGGKTQYF. The CDR3 DNA reads TGTGCCAGTAACGTGCGGGGGGGGAAGACCCAGTACTTC.

This clonotype showed up just a few times. The V gene is TRBV20-1, the J gene TRBJ2-7; either TRBD1 or TRBD2 may supply D (5 bases each). Germline lookup yields CDR1 DFQATT and CDR2 SNEGSKA (reference sequence). V lost 4 bases and J lost 6, with 16 bases in between. The CDR3 sequence is 13 residues long. As DNA, the CDR3 is TGCAGTGCTATACGGGACGGTGGGCTCGAGCAGTACTTC. This encodes CSAIRDGGLEQYF.

This clonotype was detected ten times or more. V usage is TRBV12-3 or TRBV12-4 and J usage is TRBJ1-2; 7 positions match TRBD1. CDR3 length equals 14 residues. V trimming: 4 bases; J trimming: 0 bases; junction bases outside the gene matches: 2. This CDR3 reads CASSWTGSNYGYTF. The CDR3 coding sequence is TGTGCCAGCAGTTGGACAGGCTCTAACTATGGCTACACCTTC.

This clonotype was counted between two and nine times. The V and J genes are TRBV28 and TRBJ1-5, with D perhaps matching TRBD1 (6 bases). The germline V gene has CDR1 MDHEN and CDR2 SYDVKM. The length of the CDR3 is 13 residues. The V end was cut by 6 bases, the J end by 4 bases, with 10 bases between. The CDR3 coding sequence is TGTGCCAGCAGACTCACAGGGAATCAGCCCCAGCATTTT. Protein product: CASRLTGNQPQHF.

In its sample, this clonotype was seen many times. The V gene is TRBV5-1, the J gene TRBJ2-4; possibly TRBD1 for D (6 bases). Trimming pared 0 bases from V and 0 bases from J, leaving 13 bases between. CDR1 and CDR2 from the germline V gene are SGHRS and YFSETQ. This CDR3 is built from 17 residues. CDR3 nucleotide sequence: TGCGCCAGCAGCTTGGAGGAGACAGGTCTAGCCAAAAACATTCAGTACTTC. Translation gives CASSLEETGLAKNIQYF.

V and J are TRBV7-9 and TRBJ1-4; tentatively, D is TRBD1 (5 bases). The germline V and J ends were trimmed by 4 bases and 14 bases, with 11 bases remaining between them. CDR3 length equals 11 residues. Germline V gene lookup returns CDR1 SEHNR and CDR2 FQNEAQ (reference sequence). Written as DNA, the CDR3 is TGTGCCAGCAGCTCCACGGACAAGCTGTTTTTT. This translates into CASSSTDKLFF.

This clonotype was observed a handful of times. The gene calls are TRBV10-2 and TRBJ2-7; D is uncertain. CDR1 and CDR2 (germline): WSHSY, SAAADI. V gave up 8 bases and J gave up 5 bases, with 13 bases separating them. The CDR3 consists of 12 residues. The CDR3 reads CASSRFLDEQYF. CDR3 coding DNA: TGCGCCAGCTCAAGGTTTCTGGACGAGCAGTACTTC.

This clonotype was detected a few times. The genes are TRBV5-1 and TRBJ1-4; no clear D. The germline V gene encodes CDR1 SGHRS and CDR2 YFSETQ. This CDR3 spans 14 amino acids. Trimming took off 0 bases at V and 7 bases at J, with 10 bases between the two ends. The DNA of the CDR3 is TGCGCCAGCAGCTTGGGTACAGAAGGTGAAAAACTGTTTTTT. It yields the protein CASSLGTEGEKLFF.

This clonotype was detected a few times. DNA of the CDR3: TGTGCCAGCAGGCCCGGCGTCAGAACAGGGACCAGCGGCTACACCTTC. It is translated as CASRPGVRTGTSGYTF. This chain links TRBV6-1 with TRBJ1-2, with TRBD1 as a possible D gene (6 bases). The CDR3 has 16 amino acids. CDR1 is MNHNS and CDR2 is SASEGT in the germline V gene. Trimming removed 6 bases at V and 8 bases at J, with 25 bases between.

The V gene is TRBV11-2, the J gene TRBJ2-7, with 8 bases lining up with TRBD1. V shed 5 bases, J shed 3 bases, and the junction held 9 bases outside the gene matches. The length of the CDR3 is 15 residues. Germline V gene lookup returns CDR1 SGHAT and CDR2 FQNNGV. CDR3 sequence reads: CASSRYGTGGYEQYF. As DNA, the CDR3 is TGTGCCAGCAGCCGTTACGGGACAGGAGGCTACGAGCAGTACTTC.

This clonotype was seen ten or more times. J is TRBJ2-7 and V is TRBV6-1; weak D call: TRBD1 (6 bases). The CDR3 length is 13 residues. V shed 5 bases and J shed 5 bases, with 13 bases lying between them. Germline lookup yields CDR1 MNHNS and CDR2 SASEGT. The CDR3 DNA is TGTGCCAGCAGTAAGACAGGAGGCCACGAGCAGTACTTC. Translated, it gives CASSKTGGHEQYF.

This clonotype was seen a handful of times. The chain employs TRBV20-1 and TRBJ2-3; D remains ambiguous. Trimming took 6 bases from V and 6 from J, leaving 19 bases between them. The CDR3 is 14 amino acids. Germline CDR1 and CDR2: DFQATT and SNEGSKA (reference sequence). CDR3 loop: CSAMAASALDTQYF. In DNA, the CDR3 is TGCAGTGCCATGGCGGCATCCGCTTTGGATACGCAGTATTTT.

This clonotype was recorded at least ten times. The chain is built from TRBV12-3 or TRBV12-4 and TRBJ2-3; D call uncertain. V lost 7 bases, J lost 2 bases, and 10 bases lay in between. The CDR3 has 13 amino acids. CDR3 residues: CASKSSATDTQYF. In DNA, the CDR3 is TGTGCCAGCAAGTCGAGTGCCACAGATACGCAGTATTTT.

The genes are TRBV5-1 and TRBJ1-1, with D possibly matching TRBD1 (5 bases). This CDR3 has 13 amino acids. In germline, CDR1 is SGHRS, CDR2 YFSETQ. V shed 4 bases and J shed 6 bases, with 13 bases lying between them. This CDR3 is CASSQPGSAEAFF. CDR3 nucleotides: TGCGCCAGCAGCCAACCAGGGTCCGCTGAAGCTTTCTTT.